Following are 19 T cell receptor beta chains from one sample sequenced in a study of blood T cell repertoires in COVID-19. TCRdb's table, derived via immunoSEQ multiplex PCR, lists solely in-frame clones and lacks some. This table holds approximately 280,000 clones, 70% to 90% found once. Input material: peripheral blood. These receptors all stem from a woman aged 70-85 years with acute or convalescent COVID-19.

V gene TRBV2 combines with J gene TRBJ1-5; 7 positions match TRBD1. The germline V gene encodes CDR1 SNHLY and CDR2 FYNNEI. This CDR3 spans 16 amino acids. J was trimmed by 1 base and V by 5 bases; bases with no gene match: 8. The CDR3: CASSPQGTASNQPQHF. The CDR3 DNA sequence: TGTGCCAGCAGTCCACAGGGGACTGCGAGCAATCAGCCCCAGCATTTT.

The rearrangement uses TRBV5-1 and TRBJ1-2; TRBD1 matches at 9 bases. This CDR3 contains 16 residues. Germline V lookup: CDR1 SGHRS, CDR2 YFSETQ. The V and J ends lost 4 bases and 6 bases, in that order; junction bases with no gene match: 13. CDR3: CASSHIPPGTGNGYTF. As DNA, the CDR3 is TGCGCCAGCAGCCACATCCCCCCCGGGACAGGGAATGGCTACACCTTC.

The chain joins TRBV2 to TRBJ1-4, with TRBD1 identical over 8 bases. Trimming at V came to 3 bases and at J to 8 bases, leaving 5 bases not matched to a gene. Germline lookup yields CDR1 SNHLY and CDR2 FYNNEI. CDR3 length: 14 amino acids. Here the CDR3 DNA reads TGTGCCAGCAGTGATAACAGGGGGAGAGAAAAACTGTTTTTT. This gives the protein CASSDNRGREKLFF. Combining the CDR3 with reference TRBV2 and TRBJ1-4 gives the whole variable domain EPEVTQTPSHQVTQMGQEVILRCVPISNHLYFYWYRQILGQKVEFLVSFYNNEISEKSEIFDDQFSVERPDGSNFTLKIRSTKLEDSAMYFCASSDNRGREKLFFGSGTQLSVL.

The rearrangement uses TRBV11-2 and TRBJ1-2, with D maybe TRBD1 (5 bases). The CDR3 runs 12 residues. The V gene lost 4 bases and the J gene lost 7 bases, with 10 bases spanning the gap. The germline gives CDR1 SGHAT, CDR2 FQNNGV. The CDR3 reads CASSSSGFGYTF. CDR3 DNA sequence: TGTGCCAGCAGCTCATCAGGGTTTGGCTACACCTTC.

This chain connects TRBV6-1 to TRBJ2-7; maybe TRBD2 (5 bases). The CDR3 sequence is 16 residues long. Germline V gives CDR1 MNHNS, CDR2 SASEGT. With 4 bases removed from V and 3 bases from J, the gap between germline ends came to 19 bases. The chain's CDR3 is CASSVSRPPEVYEQYF. CDR3 DNA sequence: TGTGCCAGCAGTGTCAGTAGGCCCCCGGAGGTCTACGAGCAGTACTTC.

The CDR3 spells CASSQDAGAGGLYNEQFF. In nucleotides, the CDR3 is TGCGCCAGCAGCCAAGATGCCGGAGCGGGGGGGCTCTACAATGAGCAGTTCTTC. V is TRBV4-1 and J is TRBJ2-1; 10 nucleotides align to TRBD2. Trimming removed 0 bases from V and 3 bases from J; junction bases left unmatched: 8. The CDR3 has 18 residues. Per the germline V gene, CDR1 is MGHRA and CDR2 is YSYEKL.

This clone was seen once. This sequence joins TRBV6-5 and TRBJ1-2; 8 bases map to TRBD1. Unmatched junction bases numbered 10, after V lost 6 bases and J lost 7 bases. Germline V gene data show CDR1 as MNHEY and CDR2 as SVGAGI. There are 14 residues in the CDR3. This CDR3 reads CASSYGQGFGGYTF. In DNA form, the CDR3 reads TGTGCCAGCAGCTACGGACAGGGATTTGGTGGCTACACCTTC.

This rearrangement joins TRBV7-2 to TRBJ1-3; D uncertain. V gave up 1 base and J gave up 0 bases, with 10 bases separating them. The CDR3 covers 16 residues. Germline V gene data show CDR1 as SGHTA and CDR2 as FQGNSA. CDR3 in DNA: TGTGCCAGCAGCTTAGTTGAGTCGTCCTCTGGAAACACCATATATTTT. This codes for CASSLVESSSGNTIYF.

The V and J genes are TRBV6-5 and TRBJ1-5; D is undetermined. V lost 5 bases, J lost 0 bases, and 5 bases lay in between. This CDR3 comprises 13 residues. Germline CDR1 MNHEY, CDR2 SVGAGI. CDR3 bases: TGTGCCAGCAGTCGAGGTAGCAATCAGCCCCAGCATTTT. Translation gives CASSRGSNQPQHF.

CDR3 loop: CASSLVQDPGNTIYF. The CDR3 DNA reads as TGTGCCAGCTCACTCGTCCAGGATCCTGGAAACACCATATATTTT. This chain connects TRBV18 to TRBJ1-3, with D unclear. CDR3 length equals 15 residues. CDR1 KGHSH and CDR2 LQKENI come from the germline V gene. V gave up 4 bases and J gave up 2 bases, with 12 bases separating them.

The V and J genes are TRBV5-1 and TRBJ1-5, with D uncertain. This CDR3 has 14 amino acids. CDR1 and CDR2 from the germline V gene are SGHRS and YFSETQ. V lost 2 bases, J lost 7 bases, and 13 bases lay in between. In DNA, the CDR3 is TGCGCCAGCAGCTTCGGGGTGGAGGGCCAGCCCCAGCATTTT. It codes for CASSFGVEGQPQHF.

V and J are TRBV3-1 (or the pseudogene TRBV3-2) and TRBJ2-3; 7 bases line up with TRBD2. CDR1 and CDR2 from the germline V gene are LGHDT and YNNKEL (reference sequence). The CDR3 loop spans 13 amino acids. With 11 bases clipped from V and 1 base from J, the junction kept 6 bases outside the gene matches. CDR3 bases: TGTGCCGCTGGGGGGGTCCGCACAGATACGCAGTATTTT. Residues: CAAGGVRTDTQYF.

Concerning this clone itself: Other DNA sequences in the same sample also yield this CDR3. The gene calls are TRBV5-8 and TRBJ2-3; D may be TRBD1 (5 bases). Germline CDR1 SGHTS, CDR2 YDEGEE. V lost 4 bases and J 2 bases, leaving 8 bases between the germline ends. The CDR3 consists of 13 residues. The CDR3: CASSRTFTDTQYF. DNA of the CDR3: TGTGCCAGCAGCCGGACATTCACAGATACGCAGTATTTT.

The V call is TRBV30, the J call TRBJ1-2; D gene uncertain. V gave up 3 bases and J gave up 5 bases, with 16 bases separating them. This CDR3 comprises 14 residues. Germline V gene lookup returns CDR1 GTSNPN and CDR2 SVGIG (reference sequence). In DNA form, the CDR3 reads TGTGCCTGGAGCGGGTTTACGGATAGATATGGCTACACCTTC. As protein: CAWSGFTDRYGYTF.

CDR3 DNA sequence: TGTGCCAGCAGTCGGACAGCCTATGGCTACACCTTC. Its translation is CASSRTAYGYTF. The chain joins TRBV6-5 to TRBJ1-2, with a possible D match to TRBD1 (6 bases). This CDR3 is 12 amino acids long. Trimming took off 5 bases at V and 4 bases at J, with 8 bases between the two ends. CDR1 and CDR2 from the germline V gene are MNHEY and SVGAGI.

This CDR3 is CASRDSQETQYF. Here the CDR3 DNA reads TGTGCCAGTAGAGACAGTCAAGAGACCCAGTACTTC. This sequence joins TRBV19 and TRBJ2-5, with a possible D match to TRBD1 (5 bases). The CDR3 is 12 amino acids. Per the germline V gene, CDR1 is LNHDA and CDR2 is SQIVND (reference sequence). Trimming pared 6 bases from V and 2 bases from J, leaving 7 bases between. Full variable domain (missing parts from reference TRBV19 and TRBJ2-5): DGGITQSPKYLFRKEGQNVTLSCEQNLNHDAMYWYRQDPGQGLRLIYYSQIVNDFQKGDIAEGYSVSREKKESFPLTVTSAQKNPTAFYLCASRDSQETQYFGPGTRLLVL.

The rearrangement joins TRBV7-6 to TRBJ2-2, with a tentative D call TRBD2 (7 bases). Per the germline V gene, CDR1 is SGHVS and CDR2 is FNYEAQ. The CDR3 length is 17 residues. V was trimmed by 8 bases and J by 2 bases, leaving 21 bases between them. The CDR3 loop is CASRSPSGGLNTGELFF. In nucleotides, the CDR3 is TGTGCCAGCCGATCCCCCTCGGGGGGCCTTAACACCGGGGAGCTGTTTTTT.

This rearrangement joins TRBV5-4 to TRBJ1-2; 12 nucleotides match TRBD1. V trimming: 1 base; J trimming: 7 bases; junction bases outside the gene matches: 14. Germline loops: CDR1 SGHNT, CDR2 YYREEE (reference sequence). The CDR3 extends over 18 amino acids. CDR3: CASSLKRPGTGGGIGYTF. CDR3 nucleotides: TGTGCCAGCAGCTTGAAAAGACCCGGGACAGGGGGCGGAATTGGCTACACCTTC.

CDR3 residues: CASSLYVRTGVGYTF. The CDR3, as DNA: TGTGCCAGCAGTTTATACGTCCGGACAGGGGTCGGCTACACCTTC. J is TRBJ1-2 and V is TRBV5-5; 9 bases match TRBD1. The CDR3 length is 15 residues. V lost 5 bases to trimming and J lost 8 bases; unmatched junction nucleotides: 13. Germline values: CDR1 SGHKS, CDR2 YYEKEE (reference sequence).